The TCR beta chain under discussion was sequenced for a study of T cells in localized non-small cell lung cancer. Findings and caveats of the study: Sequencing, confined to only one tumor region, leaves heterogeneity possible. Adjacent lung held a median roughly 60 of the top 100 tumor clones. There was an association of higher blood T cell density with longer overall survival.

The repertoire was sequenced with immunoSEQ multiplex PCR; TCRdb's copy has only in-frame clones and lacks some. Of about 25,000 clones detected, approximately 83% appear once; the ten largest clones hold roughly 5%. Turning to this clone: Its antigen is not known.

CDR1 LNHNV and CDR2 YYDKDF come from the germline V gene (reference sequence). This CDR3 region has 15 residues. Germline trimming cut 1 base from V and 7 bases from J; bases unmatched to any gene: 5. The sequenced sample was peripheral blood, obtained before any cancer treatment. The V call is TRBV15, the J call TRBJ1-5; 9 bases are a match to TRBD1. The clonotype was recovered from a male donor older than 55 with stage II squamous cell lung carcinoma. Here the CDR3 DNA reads TGTGCCACCAGCAGAGCAACTACAGGGGGCCAGCCCCAGCATTTT. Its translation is CATSRATTGGQPQHF.